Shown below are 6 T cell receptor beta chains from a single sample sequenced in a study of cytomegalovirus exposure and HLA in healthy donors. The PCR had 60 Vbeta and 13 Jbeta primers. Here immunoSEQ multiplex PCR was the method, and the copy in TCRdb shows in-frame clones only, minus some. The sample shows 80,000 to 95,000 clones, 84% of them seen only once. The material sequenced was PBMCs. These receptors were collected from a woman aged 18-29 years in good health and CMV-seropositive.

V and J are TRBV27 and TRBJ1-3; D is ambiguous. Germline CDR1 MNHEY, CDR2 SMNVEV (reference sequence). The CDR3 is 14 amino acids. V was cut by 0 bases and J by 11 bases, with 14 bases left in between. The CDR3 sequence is CASSLSADNPSIYF. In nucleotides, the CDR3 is TGTGCCAGCAGTTTATCCGCTGACAACCCCTCCATATATTTT.

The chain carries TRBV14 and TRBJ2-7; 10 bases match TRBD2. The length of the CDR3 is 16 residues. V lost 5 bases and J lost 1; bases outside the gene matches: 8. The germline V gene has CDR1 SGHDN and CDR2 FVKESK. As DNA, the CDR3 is TGTGCCAGCAGCGCGCTACCGGGACTAGCGTCCTACGAGCAGTACTTC. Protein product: CASSALPGLASYEQYF.

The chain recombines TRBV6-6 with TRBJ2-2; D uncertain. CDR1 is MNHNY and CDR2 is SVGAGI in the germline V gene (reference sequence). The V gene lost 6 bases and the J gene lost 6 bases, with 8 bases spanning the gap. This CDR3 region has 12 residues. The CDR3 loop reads CASSAGSGELFF. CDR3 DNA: TGTGCCAGCAGCGCAGGATCCGGGGAGCTGTTTTTT.

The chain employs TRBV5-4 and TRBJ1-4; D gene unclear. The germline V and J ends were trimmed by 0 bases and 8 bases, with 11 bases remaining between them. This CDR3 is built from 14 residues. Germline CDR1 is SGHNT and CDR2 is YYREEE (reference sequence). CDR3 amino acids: CASSLAGRSEKLFF. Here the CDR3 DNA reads TGTGCCAGCAGCTTGGCGGGAAGGAGCGAAAAACTGTTTTTT.

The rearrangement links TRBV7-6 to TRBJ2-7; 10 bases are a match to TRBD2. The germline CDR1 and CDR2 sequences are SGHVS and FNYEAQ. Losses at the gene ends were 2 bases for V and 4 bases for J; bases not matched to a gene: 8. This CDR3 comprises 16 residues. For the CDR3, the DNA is TGTGCCAGCAGCTTACTAGCGGGAGAAGCAGGATACGAGCAGTACTTC. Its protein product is CASSLLAGEAGYEQYF.

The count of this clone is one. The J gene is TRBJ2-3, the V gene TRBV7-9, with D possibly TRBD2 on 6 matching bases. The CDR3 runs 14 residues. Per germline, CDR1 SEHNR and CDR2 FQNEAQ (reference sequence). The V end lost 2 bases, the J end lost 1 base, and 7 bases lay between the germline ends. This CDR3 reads CASSLTGGTDTQYF. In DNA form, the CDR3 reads TGTGCCAGCAGCTTAACGGGAGGCACAGATACGCAGTATTTT. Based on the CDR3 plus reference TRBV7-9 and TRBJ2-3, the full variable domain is DTGVSQNPRHKITKRGQNVTFRCDPISEHNRLYWYRQTLGQGPEFLTYFQNEAQLEKSRLLSDRFSAERPKGSFSTLEIQRTEQGDSAMYLCASSLTGGTDTQYFGPGTRLTVL.